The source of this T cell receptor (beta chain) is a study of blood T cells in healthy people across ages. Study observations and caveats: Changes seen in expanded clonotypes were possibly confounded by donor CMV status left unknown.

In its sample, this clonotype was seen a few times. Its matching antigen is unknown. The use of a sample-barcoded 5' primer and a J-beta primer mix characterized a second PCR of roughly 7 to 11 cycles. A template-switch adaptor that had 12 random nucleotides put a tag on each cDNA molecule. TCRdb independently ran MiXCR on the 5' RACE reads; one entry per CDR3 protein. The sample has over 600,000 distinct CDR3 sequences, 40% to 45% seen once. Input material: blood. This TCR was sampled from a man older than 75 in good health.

CDR3 DNA sequence: TGTGCCAGCAGCCAGATGAGGGATCAGCCCCAGCATTTT. Translated: CASSQMRDQPQHF. The rearrangement links TRBV3-1 to TRBJ1-5; no definite D call. Germline V gene lookup returns CDR1 LGHDT and CDR2 YNNKEL (reference sequence). V shed 3 bases and J shed 5 bases, with 8 bases lying between them. The CDR3 is 13 residues long.